The clone carrying this TCR beta chain was counted a few times. As processed by the authors: The assay estimated nucleated cells by amplifying reference gene primers. Here immunoSEQ multiplex PCR was the method, and the copy in TCRdb shows in-frame clones only, minus some. V and J calls and clone size are given by that table; D and trimming were obtained from the DNA. The sample has around 64,000 clones, 70% to 85% seen once. The data derive from a study of blood T cell repertoires in COVID-19. Trimming pared 5 bases from V and 8 bases from J, leaving 15 bases between. CDR3 size: 14 residues. CDR1 is SEHNR, CDR2 FQNEAQ, per germline (reference sequence).

Sequenced material: peripheral blood. The gene calls are TRBV7-9 and TRBJ1-4, with a tentative D call TRBD1 (5 bases). This clonotype was sampled from a man between 60 and 75 years old with acute or convalescent COVID-19. CDR3 nucleotide sequence: TGTGCCAGCAGCACGCAACAGGAGAACGAAAAACTGTTTTTT. It encodes CASSTQQENEKLFF.